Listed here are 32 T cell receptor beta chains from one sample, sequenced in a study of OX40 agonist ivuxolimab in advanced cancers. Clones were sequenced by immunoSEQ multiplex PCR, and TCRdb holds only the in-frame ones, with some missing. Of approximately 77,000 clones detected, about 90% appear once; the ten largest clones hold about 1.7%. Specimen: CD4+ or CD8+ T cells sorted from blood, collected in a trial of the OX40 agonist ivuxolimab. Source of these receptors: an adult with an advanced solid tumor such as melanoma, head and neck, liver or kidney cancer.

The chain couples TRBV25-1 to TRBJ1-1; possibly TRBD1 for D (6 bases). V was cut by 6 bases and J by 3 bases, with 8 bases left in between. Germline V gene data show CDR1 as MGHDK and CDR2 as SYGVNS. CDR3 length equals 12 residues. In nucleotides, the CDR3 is TGTGCCAGCAGGGACAGCCACACTGAAGCTTTCTTT. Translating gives CASRDSHTEAFF.

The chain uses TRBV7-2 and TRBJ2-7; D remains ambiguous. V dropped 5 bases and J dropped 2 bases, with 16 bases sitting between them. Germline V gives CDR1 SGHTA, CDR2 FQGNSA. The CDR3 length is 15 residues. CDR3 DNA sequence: TGTGCCAGCAGCGAGCCGTACCTGGGGACCTACGAGCAGTACTTC. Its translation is CASSEPYLGTYEQYF.

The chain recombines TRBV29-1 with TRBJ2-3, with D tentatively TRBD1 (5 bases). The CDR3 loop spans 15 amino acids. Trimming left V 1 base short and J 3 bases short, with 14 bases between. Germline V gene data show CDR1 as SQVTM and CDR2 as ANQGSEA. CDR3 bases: TGCAGCGTTGAAGTCGGACACCTGGGGACAGATACGCAGTATTTT. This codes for CSVEVGHLGTDTQYF.

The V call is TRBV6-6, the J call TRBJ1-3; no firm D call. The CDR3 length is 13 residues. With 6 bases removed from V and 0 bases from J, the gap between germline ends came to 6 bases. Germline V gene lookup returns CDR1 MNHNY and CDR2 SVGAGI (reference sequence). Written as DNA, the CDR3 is TGTGCCAGCAGATCTAACTCTGGAAACACCATATATTTT. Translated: CASRSNSGNTIYF.

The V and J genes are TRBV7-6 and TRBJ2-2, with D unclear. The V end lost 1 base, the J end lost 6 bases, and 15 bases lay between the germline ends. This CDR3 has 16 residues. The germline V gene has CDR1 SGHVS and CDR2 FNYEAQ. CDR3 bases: TGTGCCAGCAGCTTAGAGAACCCTGCGGTCCCCGGGGAGCTGTTTTTT. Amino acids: CASSLENPAVPGELFF.

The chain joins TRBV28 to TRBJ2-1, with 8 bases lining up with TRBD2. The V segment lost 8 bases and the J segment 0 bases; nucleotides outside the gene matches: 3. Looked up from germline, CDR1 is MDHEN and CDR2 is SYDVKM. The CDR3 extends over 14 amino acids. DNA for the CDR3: TGTGCCAGCGGAACTAGCGGCTCCTACAATGAGCAGTTCTTC. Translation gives CASGTSGSYNEQFF.

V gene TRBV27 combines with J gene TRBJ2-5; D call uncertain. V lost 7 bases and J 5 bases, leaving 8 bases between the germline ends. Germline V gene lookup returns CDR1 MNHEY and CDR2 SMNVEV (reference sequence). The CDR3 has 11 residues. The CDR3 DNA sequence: TGTGCCAGCAACCCTCGGGAGACCCAGTACTTC. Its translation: CASNPRETQYF.

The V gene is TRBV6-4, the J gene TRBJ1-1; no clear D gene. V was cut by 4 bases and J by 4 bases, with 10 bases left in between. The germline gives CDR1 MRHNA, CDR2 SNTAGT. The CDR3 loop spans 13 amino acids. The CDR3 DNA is TGTGCCAGCAGTGTACAGCAAGGCACTGAAGCTTTCTTT. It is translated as CASSVQQGTEAFF.

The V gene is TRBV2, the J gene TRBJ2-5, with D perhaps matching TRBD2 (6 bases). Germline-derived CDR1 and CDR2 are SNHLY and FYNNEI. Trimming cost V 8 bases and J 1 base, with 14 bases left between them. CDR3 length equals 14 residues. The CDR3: CASEGWGVQETQYF. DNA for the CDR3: TGTGCCAGCGAGGGGTGGGGGGTCCAAGAGACCCAGTACTTC.

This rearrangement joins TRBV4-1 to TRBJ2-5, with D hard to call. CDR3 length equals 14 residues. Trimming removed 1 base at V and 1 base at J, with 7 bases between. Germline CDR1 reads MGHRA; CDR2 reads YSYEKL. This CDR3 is CASSQVTVQETQYF. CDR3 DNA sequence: TGCGCCAGCAGCCAAGTTACGGTCCAAGAGACCCAGTACTTC.

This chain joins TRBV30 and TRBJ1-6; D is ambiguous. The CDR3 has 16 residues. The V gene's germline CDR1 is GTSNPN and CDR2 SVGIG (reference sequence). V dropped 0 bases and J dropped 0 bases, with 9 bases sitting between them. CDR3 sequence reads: CAWSVSGSSYNSPLHF. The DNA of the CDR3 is TGTGCCTGGAGTGTGTCCGGGAGCTCCTATAATTCACCCCTCCACTTT.

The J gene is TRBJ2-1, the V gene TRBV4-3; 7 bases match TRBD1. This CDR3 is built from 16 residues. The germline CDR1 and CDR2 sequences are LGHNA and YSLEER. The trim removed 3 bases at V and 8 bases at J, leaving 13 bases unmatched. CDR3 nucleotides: TGCGCCAGCAGCCACTCAAGCACCTTTAGGGGGCATGAGCAGTTCTTC. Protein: CASSHSSTFRGHEQFF.

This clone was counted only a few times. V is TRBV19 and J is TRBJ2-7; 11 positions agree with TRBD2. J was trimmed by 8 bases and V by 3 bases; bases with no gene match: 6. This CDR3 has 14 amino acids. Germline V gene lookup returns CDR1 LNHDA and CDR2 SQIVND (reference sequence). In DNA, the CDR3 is TGTGCCAGTAGTATCGAGACTAGCGGGAATAAGCAGTACTTC. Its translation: CASSIETSGNKQYF.

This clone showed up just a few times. This chain's CDR3 is CASSLGARTDTQYF. DNA for the CDR3: TGTGCCAGCAGCTTAGGAGCTCGCACAGATACGCAGTATTTT. The J gene is TRBJ2-3, the V gene TRBV7-2; D is ambiguous. V lost 1 base, J lost 1 base, and 6 bases lay in between. The CDR3 consists of 14 residues. Looked up from germline, CDR1 is SGHTA and CDR2 is FQGNSA.

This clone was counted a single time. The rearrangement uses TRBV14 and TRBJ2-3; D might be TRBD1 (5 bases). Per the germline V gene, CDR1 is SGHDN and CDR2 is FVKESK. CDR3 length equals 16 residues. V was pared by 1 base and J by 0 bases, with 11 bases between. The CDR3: CASSQVGAGSTDTQYF. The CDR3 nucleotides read TGTGCCAGCAGCCAAGTAGGGGCAGGAAGCACAGATACGCAGTATTTT.

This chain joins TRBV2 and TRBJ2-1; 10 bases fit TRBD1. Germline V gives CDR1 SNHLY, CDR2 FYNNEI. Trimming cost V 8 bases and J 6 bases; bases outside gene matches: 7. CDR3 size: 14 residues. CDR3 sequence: CASLGRTGGNEQFF. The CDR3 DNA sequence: TGTGCCAGCCTGGGGAGGACAGGGGGCAATGAGCAGTTCTTC. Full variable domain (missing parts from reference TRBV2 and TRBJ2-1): EPEVTQTPSHQVTQMGQEVILRCVPISNHLYFYWYRQILGQKVEFLVSFYNNEISEKSEIFDDQFSVERPDGSNFTLKIRSTKLEDSAMYFCASLGRTGGNEQFFGPGTRLTVL.

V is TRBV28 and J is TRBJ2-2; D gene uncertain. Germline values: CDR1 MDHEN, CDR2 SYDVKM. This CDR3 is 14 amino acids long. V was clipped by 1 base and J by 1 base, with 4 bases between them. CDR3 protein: CASSLYQNTGELFF. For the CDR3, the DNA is TGTGCCAGCAGTTTATATCAGAACACCGGGGAGCTGTTTTTT.

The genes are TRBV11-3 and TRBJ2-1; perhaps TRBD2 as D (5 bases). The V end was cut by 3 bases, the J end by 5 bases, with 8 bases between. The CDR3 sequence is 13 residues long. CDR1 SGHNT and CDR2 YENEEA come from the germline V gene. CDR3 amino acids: CASSLNGDNEQFF. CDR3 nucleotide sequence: TGTGCCAGCAGCTTGAACGGGGACAATGAGCAGTTCTTC.

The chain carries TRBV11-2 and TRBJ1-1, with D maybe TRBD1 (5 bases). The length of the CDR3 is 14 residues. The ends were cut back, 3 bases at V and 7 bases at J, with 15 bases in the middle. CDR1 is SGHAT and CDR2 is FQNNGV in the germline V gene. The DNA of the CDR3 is TGTGCCAGCAGCTTTTATCGGGGGAGGGATGAAGCTTTCTTT. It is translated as CASSFYRGRDEAFF.

The CDR3 nucleotides are TGTGCCAGCAGCTTCCCGGGACAGGCTAACTATGGCTACACCTTC. Translation: CASSFPGQANYGYTF. The chain couples TRBV7-9 to TRBJ1-2, with 8 nucleotides matching TRBD1. This CDR3 is 15 amino acids long. V lost 3 bases to trimming and J lost 0 bases; unmatched junction nucleotides: 3. The germline gives CDR1 SEHNR, CDR2 FQNEAQ (reference sequence).

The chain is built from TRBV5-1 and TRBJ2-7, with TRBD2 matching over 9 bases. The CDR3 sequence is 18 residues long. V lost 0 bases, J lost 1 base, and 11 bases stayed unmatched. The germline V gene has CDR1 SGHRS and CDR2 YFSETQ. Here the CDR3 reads CASSLARLKAGGSYEQYF. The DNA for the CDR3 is TGCGCCAGCAGCTTGGCCCGTTTGAAAGCGGGAGGTTCCTACGAGCAGTACTTC.

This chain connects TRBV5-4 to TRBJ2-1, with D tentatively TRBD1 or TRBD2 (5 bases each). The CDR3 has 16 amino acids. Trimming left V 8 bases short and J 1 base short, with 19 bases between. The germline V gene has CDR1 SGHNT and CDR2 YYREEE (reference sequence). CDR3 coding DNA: TGTGCCAGTGCAGGGCGGGCTCCCCTTTCCTACAATGAGCAGTTCTTC. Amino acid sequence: CASAGRAPLSYNEQFF.

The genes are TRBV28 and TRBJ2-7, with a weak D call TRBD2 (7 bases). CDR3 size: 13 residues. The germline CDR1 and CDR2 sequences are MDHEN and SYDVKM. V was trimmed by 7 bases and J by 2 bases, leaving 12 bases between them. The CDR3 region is CASNRGAAYEQYF. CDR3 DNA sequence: TGTGCCAGCAATCGGGGGGCTGCCTACGAGCAGTACTTC.

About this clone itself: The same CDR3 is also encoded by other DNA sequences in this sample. CDR3 residues: CGGRFSGNTIYF. Here the CDR3 DNA reads TGCGGCGGGCGCTTCTCTGGAAACACCATATATTTT. This sequence joins TRBV29-1 and TRBJ1-3, with unresolved D. This CDR3 spans 12 amino acids. Germline CDR1 is SQVTM and CDR2 is ANQGSEA.

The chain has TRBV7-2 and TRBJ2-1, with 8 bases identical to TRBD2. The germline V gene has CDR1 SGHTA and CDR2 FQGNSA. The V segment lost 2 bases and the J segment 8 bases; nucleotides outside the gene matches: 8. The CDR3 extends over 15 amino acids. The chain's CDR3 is CASSLNSGRFDEQFF. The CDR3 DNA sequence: TGTGCCAGCAGCTTAAACAGCGGGAGATTTGATGAGCAGTTCTTC.

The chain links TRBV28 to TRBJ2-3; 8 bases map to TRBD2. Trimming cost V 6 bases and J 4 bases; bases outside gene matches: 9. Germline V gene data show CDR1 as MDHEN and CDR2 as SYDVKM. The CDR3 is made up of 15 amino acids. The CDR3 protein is CASRGGGRNADTQYF. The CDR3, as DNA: TGTGCCAGCAGAGGTGGCGGGAGGAATGCAGATACGCAGTATTTT.

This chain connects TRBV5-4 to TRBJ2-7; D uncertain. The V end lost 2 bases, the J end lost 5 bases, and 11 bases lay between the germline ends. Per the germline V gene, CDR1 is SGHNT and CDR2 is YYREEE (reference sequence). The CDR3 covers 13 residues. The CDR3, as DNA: TGTGCCAGCAGCTTTTTCAGCCTCAACGAGCAGTACTTC. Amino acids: CASSFFSLNEQYF.

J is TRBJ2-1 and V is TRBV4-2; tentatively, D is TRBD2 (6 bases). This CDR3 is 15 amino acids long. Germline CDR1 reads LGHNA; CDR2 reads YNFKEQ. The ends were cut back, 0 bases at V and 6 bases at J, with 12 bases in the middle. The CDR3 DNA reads TGTGCCAGCAGCCAAGATCATGCGGGGTTCAATGAGCAGTTCTTC. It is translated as CASSQDHAGFNEQFF.

CDR3 in DNA: TGCGCCAGCAGCTCCCATCCTCTAGCGGGAAAAACAGATACGCAGTATTTT. Residues: CASSSHPLAGKTDTQYF. The rearrangement links TRBV5-1 to TRBJ2-3, with TRBD2 matching over 9 bases. Germline-derived CDR1 and CDR2 are SGHRS and YFSETQ. The CDR3 is made up of 17 amino acids. With 3 bases clipped from V and 3 bases from J, the junction kept 11 bases outside the gene matches.

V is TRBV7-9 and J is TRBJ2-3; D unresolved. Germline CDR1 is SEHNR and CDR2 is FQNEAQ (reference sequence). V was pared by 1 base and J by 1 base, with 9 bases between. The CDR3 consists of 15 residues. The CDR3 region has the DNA TGTGCCAGCAGCTTAGTCAATTCTGGCACAGATACGCAGTATTTT. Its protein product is CASSLVNSGTDTQYF.

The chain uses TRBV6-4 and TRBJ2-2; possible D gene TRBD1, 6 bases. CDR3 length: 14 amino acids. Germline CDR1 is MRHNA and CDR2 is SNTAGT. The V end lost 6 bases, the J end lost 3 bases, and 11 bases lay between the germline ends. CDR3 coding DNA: TGTGCCAGCAGACAACAGGGCGACACCGGGGAGCTGTTTTTT. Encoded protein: CASRQQGDTGELFF.

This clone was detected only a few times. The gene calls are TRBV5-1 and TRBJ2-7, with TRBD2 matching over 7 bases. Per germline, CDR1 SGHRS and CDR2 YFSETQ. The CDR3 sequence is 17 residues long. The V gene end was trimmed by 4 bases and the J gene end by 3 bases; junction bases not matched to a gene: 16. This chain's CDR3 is CASSPRDYTPPHYEQYF. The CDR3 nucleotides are TGCGCCAGCAGCCCAAGGGACTACACACCGCCCCACTACGAGCAGTACTTC.